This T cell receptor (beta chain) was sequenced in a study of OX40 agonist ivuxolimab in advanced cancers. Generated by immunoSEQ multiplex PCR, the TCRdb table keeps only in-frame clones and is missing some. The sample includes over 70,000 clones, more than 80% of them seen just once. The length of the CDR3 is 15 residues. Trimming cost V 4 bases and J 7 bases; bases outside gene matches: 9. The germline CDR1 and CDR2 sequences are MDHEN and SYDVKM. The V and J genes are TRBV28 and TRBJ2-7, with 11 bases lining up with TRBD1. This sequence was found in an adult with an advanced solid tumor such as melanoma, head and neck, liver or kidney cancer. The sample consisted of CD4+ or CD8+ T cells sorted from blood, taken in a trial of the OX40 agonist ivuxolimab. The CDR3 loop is CASSSGGQGAGEQYF. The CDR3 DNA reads TGTGCCAGCAGTTCGGGAGGACAGGGGGCTGGGGAGCAGTACTTC.